One and the same sample provided the 10 T cell receptor beta chains below, sequenced in a study of cytomegalovirus exposure and HLA in healthy donors. Amplification used 60 Vbeta primers and 13 Jbeta primers. Some clones are missing from TCRdb's copy, which holds only in-frame ones; the method was immunoSEQ multiplex PCR. Of roughly 120,000 clones detected, roughly 77% appear once; the ten largest clones hold less than 5.5%. Sequences were obtained from PBMCs. The receptors originated from a man in his forties or fifties in good health and CMV-seropositive.

In its sample, this clone was seen once. The chain employs TRBV28 and TRBJ2-7, with D tentatively TRBD2 (6 bases). Germline loops: CDR1 MDHEN, CDR2 SYDVKM. V was pared by 6 bases and J by 4 bases, with 10 bases between. The CDR3 totals 12 residues. The chain's CDR3 is CASRLGGYEQYF. For the CDR3, the DNA is TGTGCCAGCAGGCTTGGGGGGTACGAGCAGTACTTC.

The rearrangement uses TRBV6-1 and TRBJ2-1; the D gene is possibly TRBD1 (7 bases). CDR1 is MNHNS and CDR2 is SASEGT in the germline V gene. The V end was cut by 2 bases, the J end by 4 bases, with 12 bases between. This CDR3 is 15 amino acids long. The chain's CDR3 is CASSEMGGQYNEQFF. The CDR3 DNA reads TGTGCCAGCAGTGAAATGGGGGGACAGTACAATGAGCAGTTCTTC.

In nucleotides, the CDR3 is TGTGCCTGGAGTTATAAAGGCAGGCCCAACACTGAAGCTTTCTTT. Translating gives CAWSYKGRPNTEAFF. The rearrangement uses TRBV30 and TRBJ1-1; no reliable D call. The CDR3 sequence is 15 residues long. Looked up from germline, CDR1 is GTSNPN and CDR2 is SVGIG (reference sequence). With 2 bases removed from V and 2 bases from J, the gap between germline ends came to 15 bases.

This clone was counted a few times. V is TRBV29-1 and J is TRBJ2-3, with 14 bases fitting TRBD2. This CDR3 comprises 17 residues. After removal of 5 bases from V and 8 bases from J, the junction contained 15 bases not matched to a gene. CDR1 SQVTM and CDR2 ANQGSEA come from the germline V gene. In DNA form, the CDR3 reads TGCAGCGTTCCGGGACTAGCGGGGGCCCTCGCCGTAGGTACGCAGTATTTT. It yields the protein CSVPGLAGALAVGTQYF.

The chain couples TRBV5-1 to TRBJ1-2; D unclear. Germline V gives CDR1 SGHRS, CDR2 YFSETQ. This CDR3 is 13 amino acids long. V was cut by 0 bases and J by 5 bases, with 8 bases left in between. The CDR3 sequence: CASSLDPGYGYTF. The CDR3 coding sequence is TGCGCCAGCAGCTTGGACCCAGGTTATGGCTACACCTTC.

This clone showed up just once. The V call is TRBV5-4, the J call TRBJ2-1, with 8 bases identical to TRBD2. Germline V gene data show CDR1 as SGHNT and CDR2 as YYREEE (reference sequence). V dropped 4 bases and J dropped 10; count of bases not matched to a gene: 16. The CDR3 totals 16 residues. The CDR3 nucleotides are TGTGCCAGCAGCAACCGAGCGGGAGCTGCCCTCAGAGAGCAGTTCTTC. This codes for CASSNRAGAALREQFF.

This sequence joins TRBV4-3 and TRBJ2-3; 7 bases are a match to TRBD1. The CDR3 runs to 14 residues. V was clipped by 3 bases and J by 6 bases; unmatched bases: 6. Per germline, CDR1 LGHNA and CDR2 YSLEER. CDR3 in amino acids: CASSHSDRVDTQYF. In DNA form, the CDR3 reads TGCGCCAGCAGCCACAGCGACAGGGTTGATACGCAGTATTTT.

A few counts support this clone. V usage is TRBV28 and J usage is TRBJ2-7; D uncertain. CDR3 length: 13 residues. Trimming took off 3 bases at V and 9 bases at J, with 15 bases between the two ends. Germline V gene lookup returns CDR1 MDHEN and CDR2 SYDVKM. As DNA, the CDR3 is TGTGCCAGCAGTTTTCCAGGTGTCTATGGGCAGTACTTC. It specifies CASSFPGVYGQYF.

This chain uses TRBV7-9 with TRBJ1-2, with D hard to call. The CDR3 totals 13 residues. Germline lookup yields CDR1 SEHNR and CDR2 FQNEAQ (reference sequence). The V end was cut by 5 bases, the J end by 2 bases, with 9 bases between. DNA of the CDR3: TGTGCCAGCAGCCCCGGGTGGAACTATGGCTACACCTTC. Its protein product is CASSPGWNYGYTF. The entire variable domain, with the rest obtained from reference TRBV7-9 and TRBJ1-2, is as follows: DTGVSQNPRHKITKRGQNVTFRCDPISEHNRLYWYRQTLGQGPEFLTYFQNEAQLEKSRLLSDRFSAERPKGSFSTLEIQRTEQGDSAMYLCASSPGWNYGYTFGSGTRLTVV.

The chain employs TRBV7-2 and TRBJ1-6; the D gene is possibly TRBD1 (5 bases). The CDR3 extends over 15 amino acids. CDR1 is SGHTA, CDR2 FQGNSA, per germline. V lost 2 bases and J 7 bases, leaving 12 bases between the germline ends. CDR3 residues: CASSLSQGINSPLHF. CDR3 sequence (DNA): TGTGCCAGCAGCTTATCGCAGGGCATCAATTCACCCCTCCACTTT.